The following is a TCR beta chain sequence with its context. This PCR relied on a set of 60 Vbeta primers and 13 Jbeta primers. Here immunoSEQ multiplex PCR was the method, and the copy in TCRdb shows in-frame clones only, minus some. There are approximately 110,000 clones in the sample; about 70% occur only once, and around 3.9% lies in the top ten. Germline values: CDR1 MNHNY, CDR2 SVGAGI (reference sequence). V lost 5 bases, J lost 6 bases, and 8 bases stayed unmatched. The CDR3 spans 15 residues. This sample was included in a study of cytomegalovirus exposure and HLA in healthy donors. Overall study context: Earlier, 95 million to 140 million unique TCR beta sequences were recovered from roughly 180 million T cells by an analysis. Early release data held around 80 million unique TCRs from HLA-typed donors.

The sample consisted of PBMCs. The sequence was obtained from a woman aged 40 to 50 in good health and CMV-seronegative. The chain recombines TRBV6-6 with TRBJ2-1; 9 bases are shared with TRBD2. Here the CDR3 reads CASSLQREVRNEQFF. The CDR3 bases are TGTGCCAGCAGTCTCCAGCGGGAGGTTCGCAATGAGCAGTTCTTC.